The present T cell receptor (beta chain) was sequenced within a study of post-analysis software for immune sequencing data. Details on this clonotype: Its antigen is undetermined.

Presence of unique molecular identifiers characterized the TCR beta cDNA libraries. Each CDR3 protein is one row after TCRdb ran MiXCR on the PCR reads. This table has more than 450,000 distinct CDR3 sequences, roughly 34% appearing once. The CDR3 runs to 14 residues. From germline, CDR1 is DFQATT and CDR2 SNEGSKA (reference sequence). V lost 2 bases, J lost 2 bases, and 3 bases stayed unmatched. Study outcomes and limitations: The normalized Chao1 diversity of multiple sclerosis patients was significantly lower than that of controls. Controls had lower frequencies than patients of a handful of TRBV segments, which included TRBV5-6, TRBV5-1 and TRBV20-1.

The rearrangement links TRBV20-1 to TRBJ2-1; 7 nucleotides line up with TRBD1. Source material: blood. This TCR derives from a girl aged 2-17 years with multiple sclerosis. CDR3 nucleotide sequence: TGCAGTGCTAGATCCCAGGGGGCCTACAATGAGCAGTTCTTC. Encoded protein: CSARSQGAYNEQFF.